This TCR beta chain was observed in a study of blood T cell repertoires in COVID-19. Study in general: Samples taken during acute and convalescent COVID-19 were collected in the United States, Italy and Spain. PBMCs, B-cell-depleted T cells, or T cells were the source of the cDNA or gDNA that made up the material.

With 8 bases removed from V and 5 bases from J, the gap between germline ends came to 7 bases. Germline-derived CDR1 and CDR2 are MGHDK and SYGVNS. The CDR3 has 11 residues. In the original processing: Amplified reference gene primers provided the basis for estimating nucleated cell counts. Measured with immunoSEQ multiplex PCR; TCRdb has only the in-frame clones, and not every one. V and J calls and clone size come straight from that table; D and trimming were deduced from the DNA. The table lists 110,000 to 150,000 clones, 84% of them singletons. The sequenced material came from peripheral blood. The origin of this receptor is a man in his sixties with active or convalescent COVID-19. This rearrangement joins TRBV25-1 to TRBJ2-1, with D possibly matching TRBD1 (6 bases). The CDR3 DNA is TGTGCCAGCGACAGGCACAATGAGCAGTTCTTC. Its translation is CASDRHNEQFF.